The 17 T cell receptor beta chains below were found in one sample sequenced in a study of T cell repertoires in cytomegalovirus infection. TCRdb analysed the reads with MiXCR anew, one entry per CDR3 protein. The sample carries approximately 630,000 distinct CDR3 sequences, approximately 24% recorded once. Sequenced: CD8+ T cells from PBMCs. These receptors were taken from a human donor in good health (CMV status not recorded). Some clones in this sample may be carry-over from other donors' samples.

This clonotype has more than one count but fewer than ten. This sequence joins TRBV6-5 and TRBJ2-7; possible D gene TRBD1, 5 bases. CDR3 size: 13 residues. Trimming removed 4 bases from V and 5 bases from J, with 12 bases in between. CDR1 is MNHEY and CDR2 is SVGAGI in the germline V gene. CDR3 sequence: CASSFRVGDEQYV. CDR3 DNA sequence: TGTGCCAGCAGTTTCAGGGTAGGGGACGAGCAGTACGTC.

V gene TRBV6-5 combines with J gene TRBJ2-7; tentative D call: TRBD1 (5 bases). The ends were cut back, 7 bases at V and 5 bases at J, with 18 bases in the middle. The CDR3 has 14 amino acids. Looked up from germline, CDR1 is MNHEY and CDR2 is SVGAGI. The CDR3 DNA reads TGTGCCAGCAACCCTATAGGGATCAGGGACGAGCAGTACTTC. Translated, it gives CASNPIGIRDEQYF.

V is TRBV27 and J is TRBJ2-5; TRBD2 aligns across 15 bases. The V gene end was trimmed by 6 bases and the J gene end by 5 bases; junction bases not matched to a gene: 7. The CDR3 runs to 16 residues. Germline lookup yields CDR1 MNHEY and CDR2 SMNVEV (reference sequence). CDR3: CASSSGLAGGWETQYF. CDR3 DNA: TGTGCCAGCAGCTCGGGACTAGCGGGGGGCTGGGAGACCCAGTACTTC.

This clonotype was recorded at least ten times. The CDR3 nucleotides are TGTGCCAGCGAGTCAGGGAAGCCCCAACTGGATGGCTACACCTTC. This translates into CASESGKPQLDGYTF. V usage is TRBV7-9 and J usage is TRBJ1-2; weak D call: TRBD1 (5 bases). The CDR3 extends over 15 amino acids. With 8 bases removed from V and 6 bases from J, the gap between germline ends came to 22 bases. CDR1 is SEHNR and CDR2 is FQNEAQ in the germline V gene (reference sequence).

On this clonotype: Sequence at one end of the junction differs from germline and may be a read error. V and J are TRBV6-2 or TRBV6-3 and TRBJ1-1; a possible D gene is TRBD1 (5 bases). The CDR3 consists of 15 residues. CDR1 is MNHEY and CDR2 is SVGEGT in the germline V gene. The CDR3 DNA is TGTGTCAGCAGCCTCGACTCGAATTGGGGGACTGAAGCTTTCTTT. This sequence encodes CVSSLDSNWGTEAFF.

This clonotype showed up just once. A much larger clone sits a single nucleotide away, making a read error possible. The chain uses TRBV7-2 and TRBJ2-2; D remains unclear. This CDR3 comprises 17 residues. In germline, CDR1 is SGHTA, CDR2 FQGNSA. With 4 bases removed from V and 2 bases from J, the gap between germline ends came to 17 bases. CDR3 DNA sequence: TGTGCCAGCAGCTCCGTAGGGTTACCTACCAACACCGGGGAGCTGTTTTTT. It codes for CASSSVGLPTNTGELFF.

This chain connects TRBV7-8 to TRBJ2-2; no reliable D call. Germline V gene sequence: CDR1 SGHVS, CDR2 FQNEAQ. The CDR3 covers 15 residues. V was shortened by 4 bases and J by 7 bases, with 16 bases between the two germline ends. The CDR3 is CASSSYFSSLGELFF. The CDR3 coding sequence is TGTGCCAGCAGCTCTTACTTCTCATCACTCGGGGAGCTGTTTTTT.

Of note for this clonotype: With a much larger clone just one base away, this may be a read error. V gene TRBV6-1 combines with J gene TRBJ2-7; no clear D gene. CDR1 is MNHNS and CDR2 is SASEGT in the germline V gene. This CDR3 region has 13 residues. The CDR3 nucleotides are TGTGTCACCCCGGGCTGGAGCTCCTACGAGCAGTACTTC. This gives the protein CVTPGWSSYEQYF.

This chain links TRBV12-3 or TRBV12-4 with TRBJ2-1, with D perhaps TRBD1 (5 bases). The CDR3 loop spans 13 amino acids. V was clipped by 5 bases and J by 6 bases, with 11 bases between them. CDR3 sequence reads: CASSPGAFNEQFF. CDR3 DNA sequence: TGTGCCAGCAGTCCTGGGGCCTTCAATGAGCAGTTCTTC.

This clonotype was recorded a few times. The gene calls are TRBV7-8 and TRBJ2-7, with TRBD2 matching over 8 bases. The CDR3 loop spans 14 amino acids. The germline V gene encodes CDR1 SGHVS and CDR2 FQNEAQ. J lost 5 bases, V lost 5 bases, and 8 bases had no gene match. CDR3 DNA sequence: TGTGCCAGCAGCATAGGGACTAGTAGCAACGAGCAGTACGTC. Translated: CASSIGTSSNEQYV.

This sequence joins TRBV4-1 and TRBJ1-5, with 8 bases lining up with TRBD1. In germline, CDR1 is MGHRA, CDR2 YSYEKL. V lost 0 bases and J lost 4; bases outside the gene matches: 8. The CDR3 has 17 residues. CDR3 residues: CASSQDVGTGKNQPQHF. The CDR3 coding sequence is TGCGCCAGCAGCCAAGATGTCGGGACAGGTAAAAATCAGCCCCAGCATTTT.

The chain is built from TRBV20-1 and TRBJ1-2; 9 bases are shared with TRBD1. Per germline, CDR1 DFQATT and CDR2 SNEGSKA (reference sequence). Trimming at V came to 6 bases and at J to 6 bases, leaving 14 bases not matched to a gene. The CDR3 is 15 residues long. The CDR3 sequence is CSAPSGTGKTDGYTF. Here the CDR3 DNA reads TGCAGTGCCCCGAGTGGGACAGGGAAAACGGATGGCTACACCTTC.

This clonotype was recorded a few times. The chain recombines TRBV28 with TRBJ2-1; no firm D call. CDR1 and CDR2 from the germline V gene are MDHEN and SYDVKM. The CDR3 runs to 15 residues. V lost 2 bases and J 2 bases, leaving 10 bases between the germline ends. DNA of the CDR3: TGTGCCAGCAGTTTAGTGCAGGCCGCCTACAATGAGCAGTTCTTC. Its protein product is CASSLVQAAYNEQFF.

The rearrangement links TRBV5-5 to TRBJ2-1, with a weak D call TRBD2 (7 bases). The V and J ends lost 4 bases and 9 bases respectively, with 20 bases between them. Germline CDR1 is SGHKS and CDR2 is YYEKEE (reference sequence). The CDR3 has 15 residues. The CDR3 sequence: CASSLGGGPLSEQFF. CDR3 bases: TGTGCCAGCAGCCTAGGGGGGGGGCCCTTAAGTGAGCAGTTCTTC.

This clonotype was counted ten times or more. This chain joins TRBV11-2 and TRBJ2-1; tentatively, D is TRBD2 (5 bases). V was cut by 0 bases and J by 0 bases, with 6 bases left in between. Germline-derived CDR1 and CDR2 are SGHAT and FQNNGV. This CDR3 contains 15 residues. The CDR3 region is CASSLEGSSYNEQFF. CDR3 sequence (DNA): TGTGCCAGCAGCTTAGAGGGGAGCTCCTACAATGAGCAGTTCTTC.

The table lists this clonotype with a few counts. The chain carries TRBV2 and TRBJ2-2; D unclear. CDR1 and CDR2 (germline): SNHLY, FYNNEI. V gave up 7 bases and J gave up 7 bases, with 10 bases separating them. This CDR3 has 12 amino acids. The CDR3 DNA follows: TGTGCCAGCACCATAGCCGACGGGGAGCTGTTTTTT. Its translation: CASTIADGELFF. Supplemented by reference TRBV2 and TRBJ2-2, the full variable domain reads EPEVTQTPSHQVTQMGQEVILRCVPISNHLYFYWYRQILGQKVEFLVSFYNNEISEKSEIFDDQFSVERPDGSNFTLKIRSTKLEDSAMYFCASTIADGELFFGEGSRLTVL.

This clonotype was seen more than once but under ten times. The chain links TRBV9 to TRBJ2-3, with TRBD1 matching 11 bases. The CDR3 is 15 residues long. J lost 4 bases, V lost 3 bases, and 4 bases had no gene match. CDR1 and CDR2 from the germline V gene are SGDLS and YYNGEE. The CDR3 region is CASSAWTGGADTQYF. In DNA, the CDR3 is TGTGCCAGCAGCGCATGGACAGGGGGCGCAGATACGCAGTATTTT.